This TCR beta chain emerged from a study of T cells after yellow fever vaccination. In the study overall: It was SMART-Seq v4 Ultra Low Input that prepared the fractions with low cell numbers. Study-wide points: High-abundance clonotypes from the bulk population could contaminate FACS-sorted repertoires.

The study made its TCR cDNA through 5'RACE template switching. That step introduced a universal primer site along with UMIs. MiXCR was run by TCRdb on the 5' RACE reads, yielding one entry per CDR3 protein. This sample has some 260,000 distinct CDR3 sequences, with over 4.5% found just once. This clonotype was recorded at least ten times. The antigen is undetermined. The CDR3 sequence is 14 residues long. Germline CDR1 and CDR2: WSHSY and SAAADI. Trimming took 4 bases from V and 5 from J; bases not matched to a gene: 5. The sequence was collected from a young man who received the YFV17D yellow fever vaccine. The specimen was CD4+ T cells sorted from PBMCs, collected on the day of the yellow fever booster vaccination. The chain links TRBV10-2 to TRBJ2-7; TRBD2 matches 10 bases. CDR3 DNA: TGCGCCAGCAGTGGAGCGGGGGGGCCGCACGAGCAGTACTTC. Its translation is CASSGAGGPHEQYF.